These 2 T cell receptor beta chains share one sample of origin, sequenced in a study of control samples from healthy donors and cancer patients. The protocol was immunoSEQ multiplex PCR, while the TCRdb copy is restricted to in-frame clones and leaves out a portion. The sample consists of about 84,000 clones, around 92% of them appearing once. The source material was blood. The receptors stem from a man aged 45-65 years in good health.

This chain links TRBV6-5 with TRBJ2-1; no firm D call. Trimming pared 9 bases from V and 6 bases from J, leaving 15 bases between. The CDR3 loop spans 13 amino acids. Germline lookup yields CDR1 MNHEY and CDR2 SVGAGI. For the CDR3, the DNA is TGTGCCAGTAAGTCCACAACAAGCAATGAGCAGTTCTTC. This sequence encodes CASKSTTSNEQFF.

The chain carries TRBV5-8 and TRBJ1-1; D unclear. The CDR3 consists of 12 residues. Trimming took off 0 bases at V and 7 bases at J, with 7 bases between the two ends. Germline V gives CDR1 SGHTS, CDR2 YDEGEE. In DNA, the CDR3 is TGTGCCAGCAGCTTGGACACCCATGAAGCTTTCTTT. It yields the protein CASSLDTHEAFF. The variable domain in full, completed from reference TRBV5-8 and TRBJ1-1, reads EAGVTQSPTHLIKTRGQQATLRCSPISGHTSVYWYQQALGLGLQFLLWYDEGEERNRGNFPPRFSGRQFPNYSSELNVNALELEDSALYLCASSLDTHEAFFGQGTRLTVV.